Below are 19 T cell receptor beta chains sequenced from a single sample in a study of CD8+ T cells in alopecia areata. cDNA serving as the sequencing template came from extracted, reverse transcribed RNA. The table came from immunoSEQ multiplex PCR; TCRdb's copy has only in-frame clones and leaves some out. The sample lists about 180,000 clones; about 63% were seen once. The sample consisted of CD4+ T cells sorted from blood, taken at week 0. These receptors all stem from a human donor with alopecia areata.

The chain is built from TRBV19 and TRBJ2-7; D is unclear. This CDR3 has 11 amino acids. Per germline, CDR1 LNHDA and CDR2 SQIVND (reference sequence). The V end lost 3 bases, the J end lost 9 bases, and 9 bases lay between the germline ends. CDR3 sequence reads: CASSISKVQYF. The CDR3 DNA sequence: TGTGCCAGTAGTATTTCGAAGGTGCAGTACTTC.

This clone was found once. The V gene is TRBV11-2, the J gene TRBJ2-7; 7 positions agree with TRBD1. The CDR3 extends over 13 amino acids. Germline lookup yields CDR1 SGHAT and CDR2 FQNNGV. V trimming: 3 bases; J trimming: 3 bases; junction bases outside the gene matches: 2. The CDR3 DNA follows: TGTGCCAGCAGCTTCGGGACAGACTACGAGCAGTACTTC. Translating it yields CASSFGTDYEQYF.

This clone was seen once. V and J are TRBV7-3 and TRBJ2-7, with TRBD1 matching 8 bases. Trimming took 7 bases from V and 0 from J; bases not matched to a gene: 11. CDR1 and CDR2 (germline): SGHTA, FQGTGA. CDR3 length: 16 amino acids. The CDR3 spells CASTAGSGQVSYEQYF. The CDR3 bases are TGTGCCAGCACCGCAGGGTCGGGACAGGTCTCCTACGAGCAGTACTTC.

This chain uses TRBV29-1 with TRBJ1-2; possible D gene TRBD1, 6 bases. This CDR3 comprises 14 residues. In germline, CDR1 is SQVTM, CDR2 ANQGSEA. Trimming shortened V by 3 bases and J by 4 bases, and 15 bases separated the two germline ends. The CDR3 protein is CSVDVADSVYGYTF. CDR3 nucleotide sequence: TGCAGCGTTGATGTCGCGGACAGTGTCTATGGCTACACCTTC.

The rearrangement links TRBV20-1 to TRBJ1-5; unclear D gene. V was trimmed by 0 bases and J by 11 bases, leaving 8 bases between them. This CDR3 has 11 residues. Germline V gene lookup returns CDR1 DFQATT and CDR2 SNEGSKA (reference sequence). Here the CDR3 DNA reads TGCAGTGCTAGAGATTTGCTAACCCAGCATTTT. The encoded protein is CSARDLLTQHF.

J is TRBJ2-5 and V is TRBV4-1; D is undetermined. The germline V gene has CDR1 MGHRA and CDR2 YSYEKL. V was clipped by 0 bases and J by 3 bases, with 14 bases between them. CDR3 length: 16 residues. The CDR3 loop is CASSQERVRVEETQYF. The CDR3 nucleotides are TGCGCCAGCAGCCAAGAAAGGGTTAGGGTGGAAGAGACCCAGTACTTC.

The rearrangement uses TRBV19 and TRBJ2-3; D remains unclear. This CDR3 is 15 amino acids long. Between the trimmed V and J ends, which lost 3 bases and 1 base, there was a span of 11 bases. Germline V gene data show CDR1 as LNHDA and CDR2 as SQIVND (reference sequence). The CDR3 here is CASSMTNLGTDTQYF. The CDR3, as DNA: TGTGCCAGTAGTATGACGAATCTCGGCACAGATACGCAGTATTTT.

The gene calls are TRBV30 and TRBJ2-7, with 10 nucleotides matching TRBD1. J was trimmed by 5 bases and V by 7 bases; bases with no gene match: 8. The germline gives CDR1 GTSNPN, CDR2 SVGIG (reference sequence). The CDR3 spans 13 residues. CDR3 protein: CASRTGGTNEQYF. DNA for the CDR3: TGTGCCTCCCGGACAGGGGGGACCAACGAGCAGTACTTC. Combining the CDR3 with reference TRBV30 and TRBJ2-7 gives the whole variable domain SQTIHQWPATLVQPVGSPLSLECTVEGTSNPNLYWYRQAAGRGLQLLFYSVGIGQISSEVPQNLSASRPQDRQFILSSKKLLLSDSGFYLCASRTGGTNEQYFGPGTRLTVT.

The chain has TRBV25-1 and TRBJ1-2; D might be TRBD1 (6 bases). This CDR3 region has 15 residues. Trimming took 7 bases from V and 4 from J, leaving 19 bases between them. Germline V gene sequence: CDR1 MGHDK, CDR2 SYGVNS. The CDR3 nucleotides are TGTGCCAGCACCAGCCGACAGGACGGAGTCTATGGCTACACCTTC. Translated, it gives CASTSRQDGVYGYTF.

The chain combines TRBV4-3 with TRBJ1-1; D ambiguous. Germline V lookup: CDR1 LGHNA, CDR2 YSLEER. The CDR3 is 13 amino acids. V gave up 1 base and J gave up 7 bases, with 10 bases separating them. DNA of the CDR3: TGCGCCAGCAGCCAAGGTTTCACTGTTGAAGCTTTCTTT. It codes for CASSQGFTVEAFF.

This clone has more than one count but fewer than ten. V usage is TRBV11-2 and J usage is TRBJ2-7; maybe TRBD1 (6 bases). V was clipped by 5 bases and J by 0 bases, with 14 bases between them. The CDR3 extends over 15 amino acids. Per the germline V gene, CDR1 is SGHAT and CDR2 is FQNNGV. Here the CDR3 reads CASSPDSFSSYEQYF. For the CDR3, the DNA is TGTGCCAGCAGCCCGGACAGCTTTAGCTCCTACGAGCAGTACTTC.

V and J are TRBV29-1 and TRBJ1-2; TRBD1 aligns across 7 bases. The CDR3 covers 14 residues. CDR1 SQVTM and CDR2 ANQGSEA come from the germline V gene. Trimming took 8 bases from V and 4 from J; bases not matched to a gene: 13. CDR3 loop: CSSGEQGLAYGYTF. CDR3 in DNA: TGCAGCTCGGGTGAACAGGGGCTGGCCTATGGCTACACCTTC.

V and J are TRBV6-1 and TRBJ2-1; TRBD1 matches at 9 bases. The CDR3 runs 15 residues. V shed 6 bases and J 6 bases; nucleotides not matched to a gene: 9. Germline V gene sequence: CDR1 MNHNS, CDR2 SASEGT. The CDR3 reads CASSLTQGAGNEQFF. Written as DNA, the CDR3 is TGTGCCAGCAGCCTTACACAGGGGGCGGGCAATGAGCAGTTCTTC.

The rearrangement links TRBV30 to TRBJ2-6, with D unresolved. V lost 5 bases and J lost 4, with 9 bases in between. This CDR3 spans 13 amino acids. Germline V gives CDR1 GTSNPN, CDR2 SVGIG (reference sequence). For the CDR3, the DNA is TGTGCCTGGGACCAAACAGGGGCCAACGTCCTGACTTTC. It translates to CAWDQTGANVLTF. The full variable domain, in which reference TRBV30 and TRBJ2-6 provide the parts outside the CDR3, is SQTIHQWPATLVQPVGSPLSLECTVEGTSNPNLYWYRQAAGRGLQLLFYSVGIGQISSEVPQNLSASRPQDRQFILSSKKLLLSDSGFYLCAWDQTGANVLTFGAGSRLTVL.

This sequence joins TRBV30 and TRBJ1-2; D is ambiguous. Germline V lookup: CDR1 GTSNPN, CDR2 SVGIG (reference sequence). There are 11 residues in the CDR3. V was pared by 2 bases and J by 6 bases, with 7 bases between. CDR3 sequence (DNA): TGTGCCTGGAGTCTGGTTAATGGCTACACCTTC. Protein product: CAWSLVNGYTF.

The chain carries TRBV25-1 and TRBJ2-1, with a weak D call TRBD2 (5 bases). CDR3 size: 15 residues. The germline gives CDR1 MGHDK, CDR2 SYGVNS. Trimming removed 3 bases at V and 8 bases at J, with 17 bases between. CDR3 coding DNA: TGTGCCAGCAGTGAGCTGAGGGAGTTTAAGGATGAGCAGTTCTTC. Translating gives CASSELREFKDEQFF.

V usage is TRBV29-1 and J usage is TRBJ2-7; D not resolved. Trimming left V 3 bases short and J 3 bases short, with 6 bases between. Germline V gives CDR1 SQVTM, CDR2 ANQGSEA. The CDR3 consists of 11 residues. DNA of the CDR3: TGCAGCGTTGAGGCGCACTACGAGCAGTACTTC. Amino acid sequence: CSVEAHYEQYF.

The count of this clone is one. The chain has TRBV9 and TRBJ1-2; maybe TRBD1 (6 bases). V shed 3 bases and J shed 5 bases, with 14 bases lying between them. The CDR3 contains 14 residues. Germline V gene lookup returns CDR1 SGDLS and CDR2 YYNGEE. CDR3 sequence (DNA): TGTGCCAGCAGCGCCGACGGGGGGCTATATGGCTACACCTTC. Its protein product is CASSADGGLYGYTF.

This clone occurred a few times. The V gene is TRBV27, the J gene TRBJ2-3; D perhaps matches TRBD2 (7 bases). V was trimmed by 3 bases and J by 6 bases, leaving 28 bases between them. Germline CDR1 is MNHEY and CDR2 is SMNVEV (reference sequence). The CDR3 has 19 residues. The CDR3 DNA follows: TGTGCCAGCAGTTTGAGGGAGTTGGGCGGGGGCTCCCTGAGGGATACGCAGTATTTT. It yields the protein CASSLRELGGGSLRDTQYF.